One and the same sample provided the 8 T cell receptor beta chains below, sequenced in a study of shared clonotypes between healthy human individuals. Generated by immunoSEQ multiplex PCR, the TCRdb table keeps only in-frame clones and is missing some. The sample shows about a million clones, about 75% of them seen only once. Sequencing input: memory CD4+ T cells sorted from blood. As to subset: CD45RA-negative fraction. Receptors originate from a man younger than 30 in good health.

The rearrangement joins TRBV28 to TRBJ2-2; TRBD1 matches 8 bases. The V gene's germline CDR1 is MDHEN and CDR2 SYDVKM. V lost 1 base to trimming and J lost 2 bases; unmatched junction nucleotides: 9. There are 18 residues in the CDR3. The CDR3, as DNA: TGTGCCAGCAGTTTATTGGGGCGGGCAGGGGGCAACACCGGGGAGCTGTTTTTT. Amino acids: CASSLLGRAGGNTGELFF.

The rearrangement links TRBV2 to TRBJ2-3; TRBD2 matches 11 bases. CDR1 SNHLY and CDR2 FYNNEI come from the germline V gene. V was clipped by 6 bases and J by 1 base; unmatched bases: 9. This CDR3 comprises 17 residues. The CDR3 loop is CASRDRLAGSGTDTQYF. The DNA of the CDR3 is TGTGCCAGCAGGGACCGACTAGCGGGATCAGGCACAGATACGCAGTATTTT.

The DNA for the CDR3 is TGTGCCAGCAGCCTCCGGACAGGCGTAAATGAGCAGTTCTTC. It is translated as CASSLRTGVNEQFF. V is TRBV7-6 and J is TRBJ2-1, with TRBD1 matching over 7 bases. The germline V gene has CDR1 SGHVS and CDR2 FNYEAQ. CDR3 length: 14 amino acids. V dropped 5 bases and J dropped 7; count of bases not matched to a gene: 8.

The chain uses TRBV18 and TRBJ1-1; no clear D gene. V lost 0 bases and J 3 bases, leaving 11 bases between the germline ends. The CDR3 loop spans 15 amino acids. CDR1 KGHSH and CDR2 LQKENI come from the germline V gene. The DNA of the CDR3 is TGTGCCAGCTCACCACCTTCTCTGACCGACACTGAAGCTTTCTTT. Protein: CASSPPSLTDTEAFF.

The J gene is TRBJ1-2, the V gene TRBV10-3; D uncertain. Germline lookup yields CDR1 ENHRY and CDR2 SYGVKD. Trimming took 0 bases from V and 4 from J, leaving 15 bases between them. The CDR3 loop spans 16 amino acids. CDR3 residues: CAISESRLGSGYGYTF. The CDR3, as DNA: TGTGCCATCAGTGAGTCGAGGTTGGGGAGCGGCTATGGCTACACCTTC.

This clone appeared a single time. This sample includes further DNA sequences coding for the same CDR3. CDR3 bases: TGTGCCAGCAGCTTAGATTATTACGAGCAGTACTTC. It translates to CASSLDYYEQYF. The V call is TRBV7-2, the J call TRBJ2-7, with D unresolved. CDR1 and CDR2 from the germline V gene are SGHTA and FQGNSA. V lost 1 base to trimming and J lost 4 bases, with 5 bases between them. CDR3 length: 12 amino acids. Full variable domain (remainder filled in from reference TRBV7-2 and TRBJ2-7): GAGVSQSPSNKVTEKGKDVELRCDPISGHTALYWYRQSLGQGLEFLIYFQGNSAPDKSGLPSDRFSAERTGGSVSTLTIQRTQQEDSAVYLCASSLDYYEQYFGPGTRLTVT.

This clone was detected once. The chain is built from TRBV6-1 and TRBJ2-5, with D perhaps TRBD2 (6 bases). Germline V gene sequence: CDR1 MNHNS, CDR2 SASEGT. The V end lost 0 bases, the J end lost 5 bases, and 13 bases lay between the germline ends. This CDR3 has 15 residues. CDR3 region: CASSEAWGTGETQYF. Here the CDR3 DNA reads TGTGCCAGCAGTGAAGCTTGGGGGACTGGGGAGACCCAGTACTTC.

This chain connects TRBV6-1 to TRBJ1-3; the D is unclear. Germline CDR1 MNHNS, CDR2 SASEGT. Trimming took 1 base from V and 0 from J, leaving 13 bases between them. The CDR3 has 17 residues. CDR3 residues: CASSEGLRFSSGNTIYF. In DNA, the CDR3 is TGTGCCAGCAGTGAAGGTCTCAGGTTTAGCTCTGGAAACACCATATATTTT.